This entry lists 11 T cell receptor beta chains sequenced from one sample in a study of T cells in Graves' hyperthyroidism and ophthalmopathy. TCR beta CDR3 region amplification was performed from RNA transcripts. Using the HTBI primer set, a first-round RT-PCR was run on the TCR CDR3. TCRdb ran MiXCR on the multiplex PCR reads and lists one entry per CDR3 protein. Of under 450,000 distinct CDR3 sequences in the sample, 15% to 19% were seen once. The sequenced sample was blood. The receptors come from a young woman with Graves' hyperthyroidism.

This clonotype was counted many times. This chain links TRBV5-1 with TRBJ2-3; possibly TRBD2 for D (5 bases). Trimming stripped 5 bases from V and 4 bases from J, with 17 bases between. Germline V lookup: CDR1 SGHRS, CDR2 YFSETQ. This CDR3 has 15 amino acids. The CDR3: CASSPEGQASDTQYF. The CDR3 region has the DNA TGCGCCAGCAGTCCAGAGGGCCAGGCCTCAGATACGCAGTATTTT.

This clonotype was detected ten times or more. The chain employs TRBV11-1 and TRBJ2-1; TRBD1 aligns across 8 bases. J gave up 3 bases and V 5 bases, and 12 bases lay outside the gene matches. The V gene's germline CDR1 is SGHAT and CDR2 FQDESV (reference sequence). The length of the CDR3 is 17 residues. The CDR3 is CASSESGRTGFYNEQFF. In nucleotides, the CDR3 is TGTGCCAGCAGCGAATCTGGACGGACAGGGTTCTACAATGAGCAGTTCTTC.

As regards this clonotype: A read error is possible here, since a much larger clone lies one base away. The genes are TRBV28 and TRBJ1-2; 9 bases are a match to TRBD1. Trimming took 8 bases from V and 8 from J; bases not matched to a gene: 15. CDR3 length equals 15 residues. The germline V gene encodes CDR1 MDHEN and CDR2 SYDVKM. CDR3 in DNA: TGTGCCAGCGGTCCGACCGGGACAGGGAGGCCGGGCTACACCTTC. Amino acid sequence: CASGPTGTGRPGYTF.

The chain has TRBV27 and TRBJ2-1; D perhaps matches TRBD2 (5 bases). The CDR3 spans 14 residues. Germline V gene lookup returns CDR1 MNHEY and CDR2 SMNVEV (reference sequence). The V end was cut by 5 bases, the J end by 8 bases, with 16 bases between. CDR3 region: CASSQTGTIDEQFF. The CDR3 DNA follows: TGTGCCAGCAGTCAAACGGGAACAATCGATGAGCAGTTCTTC.

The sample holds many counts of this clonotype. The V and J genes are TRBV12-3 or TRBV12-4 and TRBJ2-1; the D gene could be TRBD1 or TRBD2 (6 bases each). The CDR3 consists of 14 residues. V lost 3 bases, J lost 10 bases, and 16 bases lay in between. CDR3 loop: CASSFRGPGSEQFF. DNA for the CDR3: TGTGCCAGCAGTTTTCGGGGGCCCGGCTCCGAGCAGTTCTTC.

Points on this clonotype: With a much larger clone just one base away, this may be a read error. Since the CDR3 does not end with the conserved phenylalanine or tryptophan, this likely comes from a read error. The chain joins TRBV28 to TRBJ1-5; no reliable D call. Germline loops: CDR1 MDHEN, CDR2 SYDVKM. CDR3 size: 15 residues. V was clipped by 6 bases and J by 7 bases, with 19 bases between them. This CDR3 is CASSPRGGLSQPQHI. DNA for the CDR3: TGTGCCAGCAGCCCCCGAGGAGGGTTATCGCAGCCCCAGCATATT.

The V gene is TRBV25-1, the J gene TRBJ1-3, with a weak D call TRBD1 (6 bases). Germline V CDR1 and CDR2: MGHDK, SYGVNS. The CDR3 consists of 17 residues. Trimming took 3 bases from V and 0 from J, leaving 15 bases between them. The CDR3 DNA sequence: TGTGCCAGCAGTGACTTGGGGGGACATTCCTCTGGAAACACCATATATTTT. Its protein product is CASSDLGGHSSGNTIYF.

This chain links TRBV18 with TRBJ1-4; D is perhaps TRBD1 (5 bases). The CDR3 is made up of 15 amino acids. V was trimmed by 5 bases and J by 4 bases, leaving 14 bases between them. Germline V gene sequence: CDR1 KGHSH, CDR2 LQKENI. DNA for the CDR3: TGTGCCAGCTCATCGCGGGGACCGAGTAATGAAAAACTGTTTTTT. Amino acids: CASSSRGPSNEKLFF.

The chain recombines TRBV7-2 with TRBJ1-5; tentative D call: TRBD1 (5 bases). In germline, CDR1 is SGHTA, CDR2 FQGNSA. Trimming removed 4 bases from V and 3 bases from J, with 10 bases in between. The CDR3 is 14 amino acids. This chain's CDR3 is CASSSTASNQPQHF. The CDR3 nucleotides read TGTGCCAGCAGCTCGACAGCGTCCAATCAGCCCCAGCATTTT.

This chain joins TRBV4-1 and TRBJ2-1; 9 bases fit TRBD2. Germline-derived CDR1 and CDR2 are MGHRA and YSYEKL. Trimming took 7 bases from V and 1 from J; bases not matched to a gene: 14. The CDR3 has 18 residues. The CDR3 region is CASTQGSGRPTSYNEQFF. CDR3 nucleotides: TGCGCCAGCACCCAGGGTAGCGGGAGACCCACTTCCTACAATGAGCAGTTCTTC.

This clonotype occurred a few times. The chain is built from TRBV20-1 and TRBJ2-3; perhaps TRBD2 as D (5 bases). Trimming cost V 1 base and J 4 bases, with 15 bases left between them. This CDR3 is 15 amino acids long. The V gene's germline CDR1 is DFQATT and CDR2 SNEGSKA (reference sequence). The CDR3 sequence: CSARVWRVGADTQYF. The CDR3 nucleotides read TGCAGTGCTAGAGTTTGGCGGGTGGGTGCAGATACGCAGTATTTT.